This TCR beta chain was found in a study of T cells after yellow fever vaccination. This CDR3 has 16 residues. The V and J ends lost 0 bases and 4 bases, in that order; junction bases with no gene match: 5. CDR1 and CDR2 (germline): MNHNY, SVGAGI (reference sequence). The TCR cDNA carried a universal primer site and UMIs from 5'RACE template switching. TCRdb re-derived calls from the 5' RACE reads in MiXCR, one entry per CDR3 protein. The sample shows over 250,000 distinct CDR3 sequences, 4.1% of them seen only once. This chain links TRBV6-6 with TRBJ1-4; 7 bases are shared with TRBD1. Sample: PBMCs, taken 5 days after the yellow fever booster vaccination. This TCR derives from a man aged 18 to 29 who received the YFV17D yellow fever vaccine. This chain's CDR3 is CASSYSGQLDNEKLFF. CDR3 DNA: TGTGCCAGCAGTTACTCGGGACAGCTGGATAATGAAAAACTGTTTTTT.